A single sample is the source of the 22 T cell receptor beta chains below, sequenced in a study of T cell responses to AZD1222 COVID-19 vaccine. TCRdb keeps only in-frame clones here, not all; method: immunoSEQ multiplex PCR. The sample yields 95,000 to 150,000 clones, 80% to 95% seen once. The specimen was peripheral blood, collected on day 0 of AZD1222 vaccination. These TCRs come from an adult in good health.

CDR3 sequence (DNA): TGTGCCATCAGGGGACTAGCGGACAATGAGCAGTTCTTC. It translates to CAIRGLADNEQFF. The gene calls are TRBV10-3 and TRBJ2-1; TRBD2 agrees at 11 bases. Looked up from germline, CDR1 is ENHRY and CDR2 is SYGVKD. The CDR3 runs to 13 residues. The V and J ends lost 6 bases and 5 bases, in that order; junction bases with no gene match: 0.

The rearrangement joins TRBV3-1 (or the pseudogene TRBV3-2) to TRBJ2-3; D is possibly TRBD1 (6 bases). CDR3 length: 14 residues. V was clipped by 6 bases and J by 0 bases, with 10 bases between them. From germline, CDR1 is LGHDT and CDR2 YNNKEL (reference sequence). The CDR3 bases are TGTGCCAGCAGGCCAGGGGCTAGCACAGATACGCAGTATTTT. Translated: CASRPGASTDTQYF.

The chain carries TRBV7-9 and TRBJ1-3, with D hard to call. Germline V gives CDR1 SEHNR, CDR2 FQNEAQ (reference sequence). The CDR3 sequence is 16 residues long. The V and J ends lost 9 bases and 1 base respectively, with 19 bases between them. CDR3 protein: CASFESGVLSGNTIYF. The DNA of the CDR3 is TGTGCCAGTTTTGAATCTGGAGTTTTATCTGGAAACACCATATATTTT.

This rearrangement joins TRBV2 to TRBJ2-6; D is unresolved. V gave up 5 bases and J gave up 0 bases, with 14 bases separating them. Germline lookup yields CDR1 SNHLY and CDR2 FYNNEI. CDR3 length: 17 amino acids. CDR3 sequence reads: CASSPHNFLSGANVLTF. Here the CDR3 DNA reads TGTGCCAGCAGTCCCCACAACTTCCTCTCTGGGGCCAACGTCCTGACTTTC.

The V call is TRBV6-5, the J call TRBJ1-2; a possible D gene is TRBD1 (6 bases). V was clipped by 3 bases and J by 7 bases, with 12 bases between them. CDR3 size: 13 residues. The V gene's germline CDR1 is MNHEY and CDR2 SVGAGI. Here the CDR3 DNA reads TGTGCCAGCAGTTATGGGGGGGGCTTTGGCTACACCTTC. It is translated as CASSYGGGFGYTF.

CDR3 in DNA: TGTGCCAGCAGCTTGGGGCTAGGTCCCTTCGATGAGCAGTTCTTC. Residues: CASSLGLGPFDEQFF. The chain couples TRBV5-4 to TRBJ2-1; D not certain. Trimming pared 0 bases from V and 8 bases from J, leaving 15 bases between. Germline CDR1 and CDR2: SGHNT and YYREEE (reference sequence). The CDR3 totals 15 residues. The full variable domain, completed using reference TRBV5-4 and TRBJ2-1, is ETGVTQSPTHLIKTRGQQVTLRCSSQSGHNTVSWYQQALGQGPQFIFQYYREEENGRGNFPPRFSGLQFPNYSSELNVNALELDDSALYLCASSLGLGPFDEQFFGPGTRLTVL.

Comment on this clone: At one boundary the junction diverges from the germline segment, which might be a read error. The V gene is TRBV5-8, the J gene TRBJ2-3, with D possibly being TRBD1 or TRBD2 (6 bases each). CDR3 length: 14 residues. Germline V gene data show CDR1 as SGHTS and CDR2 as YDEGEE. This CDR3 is CATSFGGLTDTQYF. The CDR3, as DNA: TGTGCCACCAGCTTTGGGGGGCTCACAGATACGCAGTATTTT.

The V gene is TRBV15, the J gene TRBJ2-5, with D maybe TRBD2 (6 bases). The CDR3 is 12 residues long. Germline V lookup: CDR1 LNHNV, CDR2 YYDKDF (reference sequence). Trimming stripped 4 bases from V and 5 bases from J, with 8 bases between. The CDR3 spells CATSTSDETQYF. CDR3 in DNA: TGTGCCACCAGCACTAGCGATGAGACCCAGTACTTC.

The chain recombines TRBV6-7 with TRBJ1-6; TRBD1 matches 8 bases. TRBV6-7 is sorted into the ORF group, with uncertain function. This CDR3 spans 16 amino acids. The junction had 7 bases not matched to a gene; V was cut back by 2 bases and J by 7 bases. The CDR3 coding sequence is TGTGCCAGCAGTTACGGCCAGGGGGCTTGGAATTCACCCCTCCACTTT. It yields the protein CASSYGQGAWNSPLHF.

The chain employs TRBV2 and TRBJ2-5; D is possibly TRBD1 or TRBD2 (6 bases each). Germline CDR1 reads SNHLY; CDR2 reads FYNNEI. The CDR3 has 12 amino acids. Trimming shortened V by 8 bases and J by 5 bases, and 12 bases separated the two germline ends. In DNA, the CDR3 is TGTGCCAGCGGAGGGGGTAGGGAGACCCAGTACTTC. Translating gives CASGGGRETQYF.

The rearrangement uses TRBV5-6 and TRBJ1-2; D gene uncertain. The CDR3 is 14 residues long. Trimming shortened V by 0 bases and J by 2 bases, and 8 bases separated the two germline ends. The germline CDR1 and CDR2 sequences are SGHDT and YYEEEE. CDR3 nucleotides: TGTGCCAGCAGCTTGGGAGGCAGCAACTATGGCTACACCTTC. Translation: CASSLGGSNYGYTF.

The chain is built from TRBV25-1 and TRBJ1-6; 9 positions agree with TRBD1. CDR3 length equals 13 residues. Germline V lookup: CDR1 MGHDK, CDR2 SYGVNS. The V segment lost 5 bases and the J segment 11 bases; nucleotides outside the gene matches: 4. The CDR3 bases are TGTGCCAGCAGTCGGGACAGGGCAACACCCCTCCACTTT. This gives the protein CASSRDRATPLHF.

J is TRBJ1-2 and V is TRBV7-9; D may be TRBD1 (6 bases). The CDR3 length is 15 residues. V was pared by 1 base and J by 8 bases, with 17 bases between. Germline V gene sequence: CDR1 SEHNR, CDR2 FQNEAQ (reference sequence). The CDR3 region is CASSLGPTGGGGYTF. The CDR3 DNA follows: TGTGCCAGCAGCTTAGGGCCTACCGGGGGCGGCGGCTACACCTTC.

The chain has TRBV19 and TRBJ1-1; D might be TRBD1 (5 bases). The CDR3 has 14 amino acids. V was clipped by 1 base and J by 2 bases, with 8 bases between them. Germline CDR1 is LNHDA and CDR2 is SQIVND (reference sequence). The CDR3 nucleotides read TGTGCCAGTAGTATAGCTGACAGCAACACTGAAGCTTTCTTT. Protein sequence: CASSIADSNTEAFF.

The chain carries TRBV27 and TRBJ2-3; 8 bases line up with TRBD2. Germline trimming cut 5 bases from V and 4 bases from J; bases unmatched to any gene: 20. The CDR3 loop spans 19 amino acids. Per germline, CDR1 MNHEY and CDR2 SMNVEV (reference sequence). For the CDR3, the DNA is TGTGCCAGCAGTACCCCCCAGAGGGTGGGCGGGAGGACCTCAGATACGCAGTATTTT. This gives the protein CASSTPQRVGGRTSDTQYF.

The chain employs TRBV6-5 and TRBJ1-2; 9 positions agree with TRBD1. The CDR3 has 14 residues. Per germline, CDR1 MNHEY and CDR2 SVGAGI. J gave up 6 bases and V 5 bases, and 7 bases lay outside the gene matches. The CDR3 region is CASSPSTGGNGYTF. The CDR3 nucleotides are TGTGCCAGCAGTCCCTCAACAGGGGGCAATGGCTACACCTTC.

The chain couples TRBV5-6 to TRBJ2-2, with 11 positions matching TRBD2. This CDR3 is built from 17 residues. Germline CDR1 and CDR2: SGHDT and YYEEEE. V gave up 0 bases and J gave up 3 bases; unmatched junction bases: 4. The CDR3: CASSLASSGGYTGELFF. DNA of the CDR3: TGTGCCAGCAGCTTGGCCTCTAGCGGGGGGTACACCGGGGAGCTGTTTTTT.

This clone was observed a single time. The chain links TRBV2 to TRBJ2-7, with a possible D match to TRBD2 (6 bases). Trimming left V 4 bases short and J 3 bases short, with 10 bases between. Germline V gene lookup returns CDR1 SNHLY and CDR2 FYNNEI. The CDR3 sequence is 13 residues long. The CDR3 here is CASSAQGGYEQYF. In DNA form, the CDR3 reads TGTGCCAGCAGTGCCCAGGGAGGCTACGAGCAGTACTTC.

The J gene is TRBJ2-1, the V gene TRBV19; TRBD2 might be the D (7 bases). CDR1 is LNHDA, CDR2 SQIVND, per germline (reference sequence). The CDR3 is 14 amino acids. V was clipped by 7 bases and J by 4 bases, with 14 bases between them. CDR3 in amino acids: CASTLGGAYNEQFF. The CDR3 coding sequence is TGTGCCAGTACCCTAGGGGGGGCGTACAATGAGCAGTTCTTC.

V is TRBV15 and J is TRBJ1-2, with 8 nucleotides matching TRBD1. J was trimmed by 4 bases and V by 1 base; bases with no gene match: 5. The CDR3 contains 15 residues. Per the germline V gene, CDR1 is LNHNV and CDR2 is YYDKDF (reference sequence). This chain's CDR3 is CATSRAGGRVYGYTF. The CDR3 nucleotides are TGTGCCACCAGCAGAGCAGGGGGCCGGGTCTATGGCTACACCTTC.

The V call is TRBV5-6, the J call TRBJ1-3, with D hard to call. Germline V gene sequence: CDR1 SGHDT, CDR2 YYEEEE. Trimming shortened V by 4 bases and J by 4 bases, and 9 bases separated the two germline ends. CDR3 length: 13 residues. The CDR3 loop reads CASSESLGNTIYF. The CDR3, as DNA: TGTGCCAGCAGCGAATCCCTCGGAAACACCATATATTTT.

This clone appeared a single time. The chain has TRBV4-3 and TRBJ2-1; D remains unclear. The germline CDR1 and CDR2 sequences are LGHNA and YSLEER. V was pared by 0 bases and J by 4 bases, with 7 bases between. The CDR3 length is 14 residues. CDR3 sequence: CASSQESPYNEQFF. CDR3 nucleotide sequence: TGCGCCAGCAGCCAAGAGAGCCCGTACAATGAGCAGTTCTTC.